A single sample is the source of the 6 T cell receptor beta chains below, sequenced in a study of T cell repertoires in cytomegalovirus infection. One entry per CDR3 protein, called by TCRdb with MiXCR from the reads. The sample contains about 230,000 distinct CDR3 sequences, about 20% of which appear only once. The specimen was CD8+ T cells from PBMCs. The source is a human donor in good health (CMV status not recorded). Some clones in this sample may be carry-over from other donors' samples.

The genes are TRBV29-1 and TRBJ1-1; weak D call: TRBD1 (5 bases). The CDR3 runs to 12 residues. Per germline, CDR1 SQVTM and CDR2 ANQGSEA. Trimming cost V 3 bases and J 6 bases, with 11 bases left between them. This chain's CDR3 is CSVEGRGPEAFF. Written as DNA, the CDR3 is TGCAGCGTTGAGGGACGGGGCCCTGAAGCTTTCTTT. Full variable domain (outside the CDR3, taken from reference TRBV29-1 and TRBJ1-1): SAVISQKPSRDICQRGTSLTIQCQVDSQVTMMFWYRQQPGQSLTLIATANQGSEATYESGFVIDKFPISRPNLTFSTLTVSNMSPEDSSIYLCSVEGRGPEAFFGQGTRLTVV.

This chain joins TRBV29-1 and TRBJ2-3; TRBD2 matches 13 bases. Per germline, CDR1 SQVTM and CDR2 ANQGSEA. This CDR3 comprises 17 residues. The V gene end was trimmed by 1 base and the J gene end by 3 bases; junction bases not matched to a gene: 7. The CDR3 DNA sequence: TGCAGCGTTGAAGGTCTGGGACTAGCGGGAACTACAGATACGCAGTATTTT. It codes for CSVEGLGLAGTTDTQYF.

V is TRBV2 and J is TRBJ1-1; D is uncertain. V was clipped by 4 bases and J by 3 bases, with 6 bases between them. CDR1 SNHLY and CDR2 FYNNEI come from the germline V gene. This CDR3 has 12 amino acids. The CDR3 nucleotides are TGTGCCAGCAGTGCGCCGTACACTGAAGCTTTCTTT. Its translation is CASSAPYTEAFF. The complete variable domain, with remaining parts taken from reference TRBV2 and TRBJ1-1, reads EPEVTQTPSHQVTQMGQEVILRCVPISNHLYFYWYRQILGQKVEFLVSFYNNEISEKSEIFDDQFSVERPDGSNFTLKIRSTKLEDSAMYFCASSAPYTEAFFGQGTRLTVV.

V gene TRBV7-8 combines with J gene TRBJ1-1; unclear D gene. Trimming pared 0 bases from V and 1 base from J, leaving 9 bases between. Looked up from germline, CDR1 is SGHVS and CDR2 is FQNEAQ. This CDR3 has 15 amino acids. This CDR3 is CASSLAAWGNTEAFF. As DNA, the CDR3 is TGTGCCAGCAGCTTAGCGGCGTGGGGGAACACTGAAGCTTTCTTT.

This clonotype came up many times. V and J are TRBV19 and TRBJ2-2, with D perhaps matching TRBD2 (6 bases). Germline assignment: CDR1 LNHDA and CDR2 SQIVND (reference sequence). The CDR3 is 22 amino acids. V shed 3 bases and J shed 1 base, with 30 bases lying between them. The CDR3 bases are TGTGCCAGTAGTATCCATCGCAAACCGGGACTCAAACCGGGCGAGAACACCGGGGAGCTGTTTTTT. Its translation is CASSIHRKPGLKPGENTGELFF.

This clonotype was observed many times. The chain carries TRBV7-2 and TRBJ1-2; D not resolved. The CDR3 is 17 residues long. The V and J ends lost 1 base and 0 bases respectively, with 15 bases between them. Germline CDR1 reads SGHTA; CDR2 reads FQGNSA. The CDR3 DNA sequence: TGTGCCAGCAGCTTAGATCCTCAGGCCGTAGCTAACTATGGCTACACCTTC. Amino acid sequence: CASSLDPQAVANYGYTF.